A single T cell receptor (beta chain) is shown here with its context. The protocol was immunoSEQ multiplex PCR, while the TCRdb copy is restricted to in-frame clones and leaves out a portion. Of some 180,000 clones in the sample, approximately 80% were seen once. This specimen belongs to a study of blood T cell repertoires in COVID-19. At the level of the study: In each case, the material was cDNA or gDNA derived from T cells, B-cell-depleted T cells, or PBMCs.

V was trimmed by 5 bases and J by 5 bases, leaving 9 bases between them. The length of the CDR3 is 12 residues. CDR1 MNHNY and CDR2 SVGAGI come from the germline V gene (reference sequence). Material for sequencing was peripheral blood. This TCR was recovered from a woman in her forties with COVID-19, enrolled during active disease. The J gene is TRBJ1-1, the V gene TRBV6-6, with D possibly matching TRBD1 (5 bases). CDR3 DNA: TGTGCCAGCAGTCTCCGGGGGACTGAAGCTTTCTTT. Protein product: CASSLRGTEAFF.